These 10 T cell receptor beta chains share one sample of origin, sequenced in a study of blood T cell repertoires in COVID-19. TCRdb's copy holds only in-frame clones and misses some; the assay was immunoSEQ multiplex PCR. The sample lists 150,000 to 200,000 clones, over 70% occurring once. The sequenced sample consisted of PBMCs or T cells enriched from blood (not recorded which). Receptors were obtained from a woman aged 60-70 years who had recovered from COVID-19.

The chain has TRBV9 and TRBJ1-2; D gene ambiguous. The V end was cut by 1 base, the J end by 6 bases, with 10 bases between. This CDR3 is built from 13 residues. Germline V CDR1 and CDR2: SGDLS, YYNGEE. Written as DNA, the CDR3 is TGTGCCAGCAGCGTACTCGGAGAGGATGGCTACACCTTC. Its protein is CASSVLGEDGYTF.

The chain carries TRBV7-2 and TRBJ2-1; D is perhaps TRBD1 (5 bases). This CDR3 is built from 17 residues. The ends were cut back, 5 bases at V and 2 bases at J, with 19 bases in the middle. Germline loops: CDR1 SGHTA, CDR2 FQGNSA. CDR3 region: CASSPSIIQGPYNEQFF. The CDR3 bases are TGTGCCAGCAGCCCCAGTATAATCCAGGGCCCCTACAATGAGCAGTTCTTC.

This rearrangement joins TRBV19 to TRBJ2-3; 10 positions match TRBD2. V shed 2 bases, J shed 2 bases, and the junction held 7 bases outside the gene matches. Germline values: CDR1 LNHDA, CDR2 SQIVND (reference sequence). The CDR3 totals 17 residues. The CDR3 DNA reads TGTGCCAGTAGTATATTCGGACTAGCGGACTCCACAGATACGCAGTATTTT. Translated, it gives CASSIFGLADSTDTQYF.

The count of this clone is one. The CDR3: CASSRTSGIQETQYF. The CDR3 DNA reads TGTGCCAGCAGCAGGACTAGCGGGATCCAAGAGACCCAGTACTTC. This sequence joins TRBV14 and TRBJ2-5, with 12 bases that match TRBD2. The CDR3 contains 15 residues. Germline trimming cut 5 bases from V and 1 base from J; bases unmatched to any gene: 2. Germline-derived CDR1 and CDR2 are SGHDN and FVKESK.

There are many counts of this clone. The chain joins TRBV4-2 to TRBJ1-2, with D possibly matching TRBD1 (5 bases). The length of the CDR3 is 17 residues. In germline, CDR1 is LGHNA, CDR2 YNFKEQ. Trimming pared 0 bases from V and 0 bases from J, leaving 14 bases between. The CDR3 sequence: CASSQDLGRVANYGYTF. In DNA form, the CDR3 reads TGTGCCAGCAGCCAAGATTTGGGCAGGGTAGCTAACTATGGCTACACCTTC.

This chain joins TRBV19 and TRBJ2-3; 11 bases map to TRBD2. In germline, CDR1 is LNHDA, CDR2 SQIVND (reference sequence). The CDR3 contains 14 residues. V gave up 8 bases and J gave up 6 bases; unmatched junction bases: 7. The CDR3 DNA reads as TGTGCCAGTGTTAGCGGGAGGGCCGGGGATACGCAGTATTTT. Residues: CASVSGRAGDTQYF.

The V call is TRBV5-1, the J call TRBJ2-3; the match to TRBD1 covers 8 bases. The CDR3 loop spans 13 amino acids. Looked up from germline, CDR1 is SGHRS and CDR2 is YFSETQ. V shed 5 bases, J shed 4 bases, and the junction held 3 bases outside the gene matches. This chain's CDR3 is CASRETGADTQYF. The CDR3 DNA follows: TGCGCCAGCAGGGAGACAGGGGCAGATACGCAGTATTTT. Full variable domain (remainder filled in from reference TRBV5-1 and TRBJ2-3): KAGVTQTPRYLIKTRGQQVTLSCSPISGHRSVSWYQQTPGQGLQFLFEYFSETQRNKGNFPGRFSGRQFSNSRSEMNVSTLELGDSALYLCASRETGADTQYFGPGTRLTVL.

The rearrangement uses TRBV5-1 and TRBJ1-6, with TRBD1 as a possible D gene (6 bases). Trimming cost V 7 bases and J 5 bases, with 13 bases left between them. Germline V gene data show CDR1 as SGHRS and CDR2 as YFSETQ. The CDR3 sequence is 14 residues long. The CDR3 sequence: CASATGYNNSPLHF. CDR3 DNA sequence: TGCGCCAGCGCCACAGGGTATAATAATTCACCCCTCCACTTT.

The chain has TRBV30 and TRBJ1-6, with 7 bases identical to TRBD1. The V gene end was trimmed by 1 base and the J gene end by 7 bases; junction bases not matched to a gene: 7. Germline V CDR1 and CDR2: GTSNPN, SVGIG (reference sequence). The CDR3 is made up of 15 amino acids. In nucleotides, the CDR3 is TGTGCCTGGAGTGACAGGGGTTCAGGGAATTCACCCCTCCACTTT. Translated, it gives CAWSDRGSGNSPLHF.

This CDR3 is CASSTIRGGYGYTF. In DNA form, the CDR3 reads TGTGCCAGCAGTACCATAAGAGGGGGCTATGGCTACACCTTC. This chain uses TRBV6-5 with TRBJ1-2; perhaps TRBD1 as D (6 bases). Trimming left V 5 bases short and J 4 bases short, with 14 bases between. The CDR3 contains 14 residues. Per germline, CDR1 MNHEY and CDR2 SVGAGI.